The 30 T cell receptor beta chains listed next were all sequenced from one sample in a study of metastatic and nonmetastatic thyroid tumors. MiXCR reprocessed the PCR reads for TCRdb. The profile covers 91,000 or so clones, with about an eighth appearing a single time and about 11% taken by the ten largest. Nobody among the patients had been given any treatment before thyroid surgery. Material for sequencing was blood. All receptors derive from a female donor with papillary thyroid cancer or a benign thyroid nodule (not recorded which). Some clones in this sample may be carry-over from other donors' samples.

As concerns this clone: A clone one base away is much larger, so this may be a read error. In nucleotides, the CDR3 is TGTGCCAGCAGCTCCGGACAGGGGCTCCACAATGAGCAGTTCTTC. Amino acids: CASSSGQGLHNEQFF. The chain employs TRBV9 and TRBJ2-1, with 9 bases lining up with TRBD1. V was pared by 4 bases and J by 5 bases, with 7 bases of the junction left unmatched. Germline V gene sequence: CDR1 SGDLS, CDR2 YYNGEE. This CDR3 region has 15 residues.

This clone was found many times. The rearrangement uses TRBV6-1 and TRBJ1-6; 7 nucleotides line up with TRBD1. Germline V gives CDR1 MNHNS, CDR2 SASEGT. The V gene end was trimmed by 5 bases and the J gene end by 4 bases; junction bases not matched to a gene: 5. This CDR3 has 15 amino acids. The CDR3 region has the DNA TGTGCCAGCAGTATGAGCAGGGGGTATAATTCACCCCTCCACTTT. This gives the protein CASSMSRGYNSPLHF.

This clone was observed many times. Mismatch with germline at one junction end may stem from a read error. The J gene is TRBJ2-3, the V gene TRBV11-2; D remains unclear. CDR3 length equals 9 residues. Germline-derived CDR1 and CDR2 are SGHAT and FQNNGV. The CDR3 coding sequence is TGTGCCAGCACCCCCCGGCGACTGTTT. Encoded protein: CASTPRRLF.

With respect to this clone: A junction end diverges from the germline sequence, so it may reflect a read error. The CDR3 DNA reads as TGTGCCAGCAGTCCTCGACAGGGTAATATGAAAAAGCTGTTTTTT. Its translation is CASSPRQGNMKKLFF. The rearrangement uses TRBV28 and TRBJ1-4, with 7 bases that match TRBD1. This CDR3 spans 15 amino acids. Germline CDR1 is MDHEN and CDR2 is SYDVKM.

This clone appeared many times. CDR3 amino acids: CASSFRQGNEKLFF. The DNA of the CDR3 is TGTGCCAGTAGTTTCCGACAGGGCAATGAAAAACTGTTTTTT. The chain joins TRBV19 to TRBJ1-4; TRBD1 agrees at 7 bases. The CDR3 contains 14 residues. Germline V lookup: CDR1 LNHDA, CDR2 SQIVND (reference sequence). Trimming at V came to 5 bases and at J to 5 bases, leaving 5 bases not matched to a gene.

This clone has a count of ten or more. This chain connects TRBV6-2 or TRBV6-3 to TRBJ2-5, with TRBD2 identical over 11 bases. The CDR3 covers 15 residues. V shed 5 bases, J shed 4 bases, and the junction held 6 bases outside the gene matches. Germline values: CDR1 MNHEY, CDR2 SVGEGT. The CDR3 DNA is TGTGCCAGCAGTCCCCGGACTAGCGGGCGAGAGACCCAGTACTTC. It yields the protein CASSPRTSGRETQYF.

This clone has ten or more counts. J is TRBJ1-2 and V is TRBV5-1; the D gene is possibly TRBD1 (6 bases). In germline, CDR1 is SGHRS, CDR2 YFSETQ. The V end was cut by 2 bases, the J end by 10 bases, with 18 bases between. This CDR3 spans 14 amino acids. CDR3: CASSFRDMSRLYTF. As DNA, the CDR3 is TGCGCCAGCAGCTTCAGGGACATGTCGAGGCTCTACACCTTC.

This clone came up many times. The chain links TRBV12-5 to TRBJ2-3, with a tentative D call TRBD2 (6 bases). V was trimmed by 5 bases and J by 6 bases, leaving 18 bases between them. Germline V gene data show CDR1 as LGHNT and CDR2 as FRNRAP. The CDR3 covers 15 residues. The CDR3: CASGLGLTEGDTQYF. In nucleotides, the CDR3 is TGTGCTAGTGGTCTAGGACTAACCGAAGGGGATACGCAGTATTTT.

At least ten counts were recorded for this clone. V usage is TRBV20-1 and J usage is TRBJ1-4; TRBD1 aligns across 7 bases. CDR1 is DFQATT and CDR2 is SNEGSKA in the germline V gene (reference sequence). The CDR3 is made up of 15 amino acids. V trimming: 0 bases; J trimming: 8 bases; junction bases outside the gene matches: 9. The DNA of the CDR3 is TGCAGTGCTAGAGATTTCACAGGGGATTACGAAAAACTGTTTTTT. Encoded protein: CSARDFTGDYEKLFF.

Many counts were recorded for this clone. The sample has other DNA sequences that encode this CDR3 too. The rearrangement uses TRBV28 and TRBJ2-3, with TRBD2 as a possible D gene (6 bases). Germline CDR1 MDHEN, CDR2 SYDVKM. The CDR3 covers 14 residues. V was clipped by 2 bases and J by 2 bases, with 8 bases between them. The CDR3 spells CASSLTSPTDTQYF. CDR3 in DNA: TGTGCCAGCAGTTTAACTAGCCCCACAGATACGCAGTATTTT.

This clone was observed at least ten times. The chain carries TRBV5-1 and TRBJ1-1; possibly TRBD1 for D (5 bases). Trimming cost V 3 bases and J 2 bases, with 8 bases left between them. This CDR3 contains 13 residues. The germline CDR1 and CDR2 sequences are SGHRS and YFSETQ. Here the CDR3 DNA reads TGCGCCAGCAGCTGGGGCAGTAACACTGAAGCTTTCTTT. Translation gives CASSWGSNTEAFF.

In its sample, this clone was seen many times. The chain uses TRBV24-1 and TRBJ2-3, with D possibly being TRBD1 (5 bases). CDR3 length equals 16 residues. Trimming shortened V by 5 bases and J by 0 bases, and 14 bases separated the two germline ends. In germline, CDR1 is KGHDR, CDR2 SFDVKD. This CDR3 is CATSGSVGLSTDTQYF. The CDR3 DNA reads TGTGCCACCAGTGGATCGGTGGGGCTCAGCACAGATACGCAGTATTTT.

This clone was detected once. The genes are TRBV11-1 and TRBJ2-2; D may be TRBD2 (6 bases). The CDR3 is made up of 17 amino acids. V was pared by 5 bases and J by 8 bases, with 24 bases between. Per germline, CDR1 SGHAT and CDR2 FQDESV (reference sequence). The DNA of the CDR3 is TGTGCCAGCAGCGACCGTAAGCTGGAGGGCCTGATTGGGGAGCTGTTTTTT. Translating it yields CASSDRKLEGLIGELFF.

At least ten counts were recorded for this clone. The chain couples TRBV7-8 to TRBJ2-3; 8 bases map to TRBD2. The CDR3 extends over 14 amino acids. The germline V gene encodes CDR1 SGHVS and CDR2 FQNEAQ. After removal of 8 bases from V and 1 base from J, the junction contained 5 bases not matched to a gene. CDR3 in amino acids: CASEREFGTDTQYF. The CDR3 DNA is TGTGCCAGCGAGCGGGAGTTTGGCACAGATACGCAGTATTTT.

There are many counts of this clone. The chain combines TRBV3-1 with TRBJ1-6; no reliable D call. The germline V and J ends were trimmed by 3 bases and 10 bases, with 13 bases remaining between them. CDR1 LGHDT and CDR2 YNNKEL come from the germline V gene (reference sequence). The CDR3 consists of 14 residues. CDR3 residues: CASSHNRRESPLHF. As DNA, the CDR3 is TGTGCCAGCAGCCACAACCGGAGGGAATCACCCCTCCACTTT.

The gene calls are TRBV11-2 and TRBJ1-3; 9 bases are a match to TRBD1. Germline CDR1 is SGHAT and CDR2 is FQNNGV. The CDR3 sequence is 16 residues long. The V gene end was trimmed by 5 bases and the J gene end by 3 bases; junction bases not matched to a gene: 8. The CDR3 loop reads CASSDPGQGDGNTIYF. The CDR3 bases are TGTGCCAGCAGCGATCCGGGACAGGGAGATGGAAACACCATATATTTT.

The chain uses TRBV6-1 and TRBJ2-1; 13 bases line up with TRBD2. Germline CDR1 and CDR2: MNHNS and SASEGT. The V and J ends lost 6 bases and 3 bases, in that order; junction bases with no gene match: 2. The CDR3 spans 15 residues. CDR3 nucleotides: TGTGCCAGCAGCGGACTAGCGGGGGACTACAATGAGCAGTTCTTC. It encodes CASSGLAGDYNEQFF.

This clone was seen at least ten times. The J gene is TRBJ2-3, the V gene TRBV11-2; 13 nucleotides agree with TRBD2. This CDR3 spans 17 amino acids. Germline V CDR1 and CDR2: SGHAT, FQNNGV. V gave up 3 bases and J gave up 4 bases; unmatched junction bases: 7. CDR3 in DNA: TGTGCCAGCAGCTTGCCCCGACTAGCGGGAGGTTCAGATACGCAGTATTTT. Its protein is CASSLPRLAGGSDTQYF.

This clone was observed at least ten times. This sequence joins TRBV5-1 and TRBJ2-1; D perhaps matches TRBD2 (5 bases). V was pared by 0 bases and J by 8 bases, with 12 bases between. Germline V gives CDR1 SGHRS, CDR2 YFSETQ. The CDR3 extends over 14 amino acids. The CDR3 region is CASSLGSGGYEQFF. CDR3 sequence (DNA): TGCGCCAGCAGCTTGGGTTCGGGCGGGTATGAGCAGTTCTTC.

The table lists this clone with many counts. The chain joins TRBV4-3 to TRBJ2-1, with 7 bases identical to TRBD1. Germline V gene data show CDR1 as LGHNA and CDR2 as YSLEER. The length of the CDR3 is 15 residues. After removal of 0 bases from V and 7 bases from J, the junction contained 6 bases not matched to a gene. CDR3 residues: CASSQEWQGDNEQFF. The CDR3 nucleotides read TGCGCCAGCAGCCAAGAGTGGCAGGGGGATAATGAGCAGTTCTTC.

In this sample, this clone turned up many times. This chain connects TRBV18 to TRBJ2-7; 8 positions agree with TRBD2. The CDR3 totals 17 residues. CDR1 and CDR2 (germline): KGHSH, LQKENI. Trimming at V came to 4 bases and at J to 4 bases, leaving 15 bases not matched to a gene. This CDR3 is CASSHQGLVFFVYEQYF. In DNA form, the CDR3 reads TGTGCCAGCTCACACCAGGGACTAGTTTTTTTCGTTTACGAGCAGTACTTC.

At least ten counts were recorded for this clone. A single base separates this from a much larger clone, so it may be a read error. The chain recombines TRBV6-2 or TRBV6-3 with TRBJ1-1; D call uncertain. This CDR3 has 13 residues. Germline CDR1 reads MNHEY; CDR2 reads SVGEGT. The CDR3 DNA reads as TGTGCCAGCAGTTACTCTGGGAACACTGAAGCTTCCTTT. Translated, it gives CASSYSGNTEASF.

This clone has at least ten counts. This rearrangement joins TRBV7-2 to TRBJ2-1, with D perhaps TRBD2 (6 bases). This CDR3 has 16 residues. With 1 base removed from V and 4 bases from J, the gap between germline ends came to 14 bases. CDR1 and CDR2 from the germline V gene are SGHTA and FQGNSA. The CDR3 region is CASSLVGGSRYNEQFF. The CDR3 DNA reads TGTGCCAGCAGCTTAGTTGGGGGGTCTCGATACAATGAGCAGTTCTTC.

This clone was detected ten times or more. The chain is built from TRBV20-1 and TRBJ1-5; 10 nucleotides line up with TRBD1. Germline V lookup: CDR1 DFQATT, CDR2 SNEGSKA (reference sequence). This CDR3 spans 14 amino acids. V lost 3 bases to trimming and J lost 6 bases; unmatched junction nucleotides: 5. The CDR3 region is CSASPDRGLQPQHF. In DNA form, the CDR3 reads TGCAGTGCTAGCCCTGACAGGGGGCTTCAGCCCCAGCATTTT.

This clone was seen ten or more times. The rearrangement links TRBV20-1 to TRBJ2-1; 7 positions match TRBD1. The V gene's germline CDR1 is DFQATT and CDR2 SNEGSKA (reference sequence). This CDR3 comprises 13 residues. Germline trimming cut 1 base from V and 5 bases from J; bases unmatched to any gene: 2. CDR3 sequence (DNA): TGCAGTGCTAGAGGGACAGGAAACAATGAGCAGTTCTTC. Translating it yields CSARGTGNNEQFF.

A word on this clone: A much more abundant neighbour one base away suggests this may be a read error. This chain links TRBV30 with TRBJ2-1, with 9 bases fitting TRBD2. Trimming removed 8 bases from V and 5 bases from J; junction bases left unmatched: 7. The CDR3 has 13 residues. Germline V gene sequence: CDR1 GTSNPN, CDR2 SVGIG (reference sequence). CDR3 sequence reads: CARVLAGHNEQFF. Here the CDR3 DNA reads TGTGCCCGTGTACTAGCGGGCCACAATGAGCAGTTCTTC. The full variable domain, in which reference TRBV30 and TRBJ2-1 provide the parts outside the CDR3, is SQTIHQWPATLVQPVGSPLSLECTVEGTSNPNLYWYRQAAGRGLQLLFYSVGIGQISSEVPQNLSASRPQDRQFILSSKKLLLSDSGFYLCARVLAGHNEQFFGPGTRLTVL.

This clone was counted only a few times. At one boundary the junction diverges from the germline segment, which might be a read error. The chain uses TRBV7-2 and TRBJ1-2; D not resolved. There are 15 residues in the CDR3. Germline V gene lookup returns CDR1 SGHTA and CDR2 FQGNSA. As DNA, the CDR3 is TGTGCCAGCAGCCCAGGATCAGTTGCTAAATATGGATACACCTTC. Protein product: CASSPGSVAKYGYTF.

This clone was observed at least ten times. The V call is TRBV5-1, the J call TRBJ1-4, with unresolved D. Germline V CDR1 and CDR2: SGHRS, YFSETQ. The CDR3 runs 13 residues. V shed 1 base and J shed 3 bases, with 4 bases lying between them. In nucleotides, the CDR3 is TGCGCCAGCAGCTTGCGCCCTAATGAAAAACTGTTTTTT. It specifies CASSLRPNEKLFF.

This sequence joins TRBV6-2 or TRBV6-3 and TRBJ1-1; D unclear. Per the germline V gene, CDR1 is MNHEY and CDR2 is SVGEGT. The CDR3 totals 13 residues. V was pared by 0 bases and J by 7 bases, with 9 bases between. The CDR3 region is CASSYSVCDEAFF. In DNA form, the CDR3 reads TGTGCCAGCAGTTACTCGGTTTGTGATGAAGCTTTCTTT.

This clone has only a few counts. The V gene is TRBV6-2 or TRBV6-3, the J gene TRBJ2-7, with 7 bases matching TRBD2. Trimming took 6 bases from V and 6 from J; bases not matched to a gene: 8. Per germline, CDR1 MNHEY and CDR2 SVGEGT. The CDR3 has 13 residues. Here the CDR3 DNA reads TGTGCCAGCAGGGCCCGCGGGAGTCCCGAGCAGTACTTC. Translating gives CASRARGSPEQYF.